This T cell receptor beta chain was recovered during a study of immune characterization of retroperitoneal liposarcoma. J lost 7 bases, V lost 3 bases, and 12 bases had no gene match. Germline V CDR1 and CDR2: MNHNS, SASEGT. The CDR3 spans 17 residues. One entry per CDR3 protein results from TCRdb running MiXCR on the PCR reads. This table holds approximately 11,000 distinct CDR3 sequences, about 50% found once. The chain employs TRBV6-1 and TRBJ1-5, with TRBD1 matching over 10 bases. The receptor comes from a female donor with retroperitoneal liposarcoma. Material: tumor tissue. The CDR3 protein is CASSDPKRQGARQPQHF. The CDR3 bases are TGTGCCAGCAGTGATCCGAAGAGACAGGGGGCTAGACAGCCCCAGCATTTT.